The rows below give T cell receptor beta chains drawn from one sample of a study of blood T cell repertoires in COVID-19. The method was immunoSEQ multiplex PCR; TCRdb's version includes in-frame clones alone and lacks a portion of them. The sample shows approximately 320,000 clones, nearly 90% of them seen only once. Sequencing used peripheral blood. The receptors stem from a woman aged 25 to 45 with COVID-19, enrolled during active disease. Each CDR3 is given with its conserved first and last residue. Each record gives: V gene, D gene, J gene, CDR3 protein, CDR3 DNA. D genes are given only for firm matches.

TRBV5-6	TRBD2	TRBJ2-1	CASSVSTLAGLAVNEQFF	TGTGCCAGCAGCGTAAGCACTCTGGCGGGACTAGCGGTCAATGAGCAGTTCTTC
TRBV11-2	-	TRBJ2-2	CASSLAGPNTGELFF	TGTGCCAGCAGCTTAGCAGGGCCTAACACCGGGGAGCTGTTTTTT
TRBV12-3/TRBV12-4	-	TRBJ2-5	CASSFTTRKTQYF	TGTGCCAGCAGTTTTACAACCAGAAAGACCCAGTACTTC
TRBV7-9	-	TRBJ1-1	CASSFETGTEAFF	TGTGCCAGCAGCTTTGAGACGGGGACTGAAGCTTTCTTT
TRBV11-2	TRBD1	TRBJ1-1	CASSSMTGVDTEAFF	TGTGCCAGCAGCTCGATGACAGGGGTGGATACTGAAGCTTTCTTT
TRBV11-2	TRBD1	TRBJ1-4	CASSPIRGDRYEKLFF	TGTGCCAGCAGCCCAATTCGTGGGGACAGATATGAAAAACTGTTTTTT
TRBV19	-	TRBJ2-1	CASSIREDEQFF	TGTGCCAGTAGTATAAGGGAGGATGAGCAGTTCTTC
TRBV5-1	TRBD1	TRBJ1-3	CASSSRGLEGNTIYF	TGCGCCAGCAGCTCCAGGGGGCTCGAAGGAAACACCATATATTTT
TRBV18	-	TRBJ2-1	CASSLETGRNEQFF	TGTGCCAGCTCACTAGAGACAGGACGGAATGAGCAGTTCTTC
TRBV27	-	TRBJ1-6	CASREDTTVSPLHF	TGTGCCAGCAGAGAGGACACGACCGTTTCACCCCTCCACTTT
TRBV19	-	TRBJ2-3	CASSRRGADTQYF	TGTGCCAGTAGTCGCCGCGGGGCAGATACGCAGTATTTT
TRBV27	-	TRBJ1-6	CATSSIEGADSPLHF	TGTGCCACTTCGTCTATCGAAGGGGCCGATTCACCCCTCCACTTT
TRBV5-4	TRBD1	TRBJ2-5	CASSSPGGRETQYF	TGTGCCAGCAGCTCTCCAGGGGGCCGAGAGACCCAGTACTTC